A single sample is the source of the 28 T cell receptor beta chains below, sequenced in a study of blood T cell repertoires in COVID-19. Libraries were prepared by immunoSEQ multiplex PCR; TCRdb keeps only in-frame clonotypes and omits some of them. The sample holds about 56,000 clones, about 91% seen once. Sequenced input: peripheral blood. These receptor sequences come from a woman aged 55-70 years with COVID-19, enrolled during active disease.

CDR3 amino acids: CASSYSGQSNQPQHF. In DNA, the CDR3 is TGTGCCAGCAGTTACTCGGGGCAGAGCAATCAGCCCCAGCATTTT. The rearrangement uses TRBV6-2 or TRBV6-3 and TRBJ1-5, with D maybe TRBD1 (5 bases). Per germline, CDR1 MNHEY and CDR2 SVGEGT. V was shortened by 0 bases and J by 1 base, with 7 bases between the two germline ends. The CDR3 is made up of 15 amino acids.

The V and J genes are TRBV9 and TRBJ2-2; 8 bases are shared with TRBD2. The CDR3 extends over 18 amino acids. The V segment lost 3 bases and the J segment 4 bases; nucleotides outside the gene matches: 14. Germline CDR1 SGDLS, CDR2 YYNGEE. CDR3 sequence (DNA): TGTGCCAGCAGCGCATACCTTAGCGGGACGGGTCTCACCGGGGAGCTGTTTTTT. Residues: CASSAYLSGTGLTGELFF.

The V call is TRBV28, the J call TRBJ1-6, with D uncertain. Germline V gene lookup returns CDR1 MDHEN and CDR2 SYDVKM. V was trimmed by 1 base and J by 9 bases, leaving 16 bases between them. The CDR3 consists of 16 residues. The CDR3: CASSLSRTIRSSPLHF. In DNA form, the CDR3 reads TGTGCCAGCAGTTTATCCAGGACTATCAGGAGTTCACCCCTCCACTTT. Full variable domain (missing parts from reference TRBV28 and TRBJ1-6): DVKVTQSSRYLVKRTGEKVFLECVQDMDHENMFWYRQDPGLGLRLIYFSYDVKMKEKGDIPEGYSVSREKKERFSLILESASTNQTSMYLCASSLSRTIRSSPLHFGNGTRLTVT.

The rearrangement joins TRBV19 to TRBJ1-2; D is unclear. The germline CDR1 and CDR2 sequences are LNHDA and SQIVND (reference sequence). CDR3 length equals 15 residues. Trimming removed 1 base from V and 4 bases from J, with 13 bases in between. This CDR3 is CASSIVGSSGYGYTF. In DNA, the CDR3 is TGTGCCAGTAGTATAGTAGGGAGTTCGGGCTATGGCTACACCTTC.

The chain combines TRBV6-1 with TRBJ2-7; 10 nucleotides line up with TRBD1. V lost 2 bases and J lost 6; bases outside the gene matches: 13. The CDR3 is made up of 17 amino acids. CDR1 is MNHNS, CDR2 SASEGT, per germline. CDR3 region: CASSEIPGQGMVIEQYF. In DNA form, the CDR3 reads TGTGCCAGCAGTGAAATACCGGGACAGGGGATGGTGATCGAGCAGTACTTC.

V usage is TRBV9 and J usage is TRBJ2-1; 10 bases line up with TRBD2. V lost 4 bases and J lost 3; bases outside the gene matches: 4. The CDR3 covers 15 residues. CDR1 is SGDLS and CDR2 is YYNGEE in the germline V gene. The CDR3 protein is CASSYGLAVYNEQFF. The CDR3 DNA is TGTGCCAGCAGCTATGGACTAGCGGTCTACAATGAGCAGTTCTTC.

This clone was seen just once. The chain uses TRBV19 and TRBJ1-1, with 8 bases aligning to TRBD1. Germline assignment: CDR1 LNHDA and CDR2 SQIVND (reference sequence). This CDR3 is built from 13 residues. V trimming: 4 bases; J trimming: 4 bases; junction bases outside the gene matches: 2. CDR3 DNA: TGTGCCAGTAGTACCGGACAGGGCACTGAAGCTTTCTTT. Its protein is CASSTGQGTEAFF.

This rearrangement joins TRBV30 to TRBJ1-5, with D perhaps matching TRBD1 (6 bases). CDR1 is GTSNPN and CDR2 is SVGIG in the germline V gene (reference sequence). V lost 2 bases and J lost 9, with 11 bases in between. The CDR3 extends over 12 amino acids. Here the CDR3 reads CAWSMTQGPQHF. The CDR3 nucleotides read TGTGCCTGGAGTATGACACAGGGGCCCCAGCATTTT.

The rearrangement joins TRBV14 to TRBJ1-1; D is unresolved. The CDR3 length is 13 residues. The V and J ends lost 2 bases and 6 bases respectively, with 10 bases between them. CDR1 and CDR2 from the germline V gene are SGHDN and FVKESK. CDR3 DNA sequence: TGTGCCAGCAGCCAATGGCCCTGGCCTGAAGCTTTCTTT. Translating it yields CASSQWPWPEAFF.

The chain employs TRBV2 and TRBJ2-3, with TRBD2 as a possible D gene (5 bases). Trimming removed 5 bases at V and 0 bases at J, with 12 bases between. The CDR3 has 15 residues. Germline CDR1 reads SNHLY; CDR2 reads FYNNEI. CDR3 bases: TGTGCCAGCAGTACTAGGCCAACTAGCACAGATACGCAGTATTTT. As protein: CASSTRPTSTDTQYF. Complete variable domain (other parts from reference TRBV2 and TRBJ2-3): EPEVTQTPSHQVTQMGQEVILRCVPISNHLYFYWYRQILGQKVEFLVSFYNNEISEKSEIFDDQFSVERPDGSNFTLKIRSTKLEDSAMYFCASSTRPTSTDTQYFGPGTRLTVL.

V and J are TRBV18 and TRBJ2-7, with 10 bases fitting TRBD2. Per the germline V gene, CDR1 is KGHSH and CDR2 is LQKENI. J lost 3 bases, V lost 4 bases, and 3 bases had no gene match. The CDR3 has 14 residues. The DNA for the CDR3 is TGTGCCAGCTCACAAGCGGGAGGGGACTACGAGCAGTACTTC. Its protein product is CASSQAGGDYEQYF.

The rearrangement links TRBV9 to TRBJ2-2; a possible D gene is TRBD1 (6 bases). The ends were cut back, 4 bases at V and 4 bases at J, with 14 bases in the middle. Germline CDR1 reads SGDLS; CDR2 reads YYNGEE. The CDR3 spans 15 residues. DNA of the CDR3: TGTGCCAGCAGCAGACCGGACAGTATCACCGGGGAGCTGTTTTTT. This codes for CASSRPDSITGELFF.

This clone was detected once. The V and J genes are TRBV28 and TRBJ1-5; D not certain. The CDR3 runs to 13 residues. Per germline, CDR1 MDHEN and CDR2 SYDVKM. V lost 5 bases and J 3 bases, leaving 8 bases between the germline ends. This CDR3 is CASSRAYNQPQHF. DNA of the CDR3: TGTGCCAGCAGTCGTGCGTACAATCAGCCCCAGCATTTT.

This clone was recorded a few times. This chain links TRBV18 with TRBJ2-7, with TRBD2 identical over 7 bases. Germline-derived CDR1 and CDR2 are KGHSH and LQKENI. This CDR3 contains 15 residues. J lost 3 bases, V lost 0 bases, and 5 bases had no gene match. The CDR3 DNA follows: TGTGCCAGCTCACCACCTGGGCTAGCGGTCTACGAGCAGTACTTC. Its protein product is CASSPPGLAVYEQYF.

V gene TRBV11-1 combines with J gene TRBJ2-7; 8 bases fit TRBD1. The V gene's germline CDR1 is SGHAT and CDR2 FQDESV (reference sequence). The CDR3 length is 14 residues. V shed 5 bases and J 3 bases; nucleotides not matched to a gene: 6. The CDR3 nucleotides are TGTGCCAGCAGCGCGGACAGGGTAAACTACGAGCAGTACTTC. Its protein product is CASSADRVNYEQYF. The variable domain in full, with the rest retrieved from reference TRBV11-1 and TRBJ2-7, is EAEVAQSPRYKITEKSQAVAFWCDPISGHATLYWYRQILGQGPELLVQFQDESVVDDSQLPKDRFSAERLKGVDSTLKIQPAELGDSAMYLCASSADRVNYEQYFGPGTRLTVT.

DNA for the CDR3: TGTGCCAGCAGCTTAGCGGCTAGCGGGAGTTTGGCCTACGAGCAGTACTTC. It is translated as CASSLAASGSLAYEQYF. The gene calls are TRBV7-8 and TRBJ2-7, with 10 bases that match TRBD2. V lost 0 bases to trimming and J lost 2 bases; unmatched junction nucleotides: 7. The CDR3 has 17 amino acids. Germline CDR1 reads SGHVS; CDR2 reads FQNEAQ. Variable domain in full (rest from reference TRBV7-8 and TRBJ2-7): GAGVSQSPRYKVAKRGQDVALRCDPISGHVSLFWYQQALGQGPEFLTYFQNEAQLDKSGLPSDRFFAERPEGSVSTLKIQRTQQEDSAVYLCASSLAASGSLAYEQYFGPGTRLTVT.

The chain joins TRBV6-1 to TRBJ1-3; TRBD1 is a possible D gene (6 bases). Trimming stripped 0 bases from V and 1 base from J, with 16 bases between. CDR3 size: 18 residues. Germline CDR1 reads MNHNS; CDR2 reads SASEGT. The CDR3: CASSEAGPGAWSGNTIYF. Here the CDR3 DNA reads TGTGCCAGCAGTGAAGCGGGGCCAGGGGCCTGGTCTGGAAACACCATATATTTT.

This rearrangement joins TRBV6-1 to TRBJ2-1, with D possibly matching TRBD2 (5 bases). CDR1 and CDR2 (germline): MNHNS, SASEGT. The CDR3 extends over 13 amino acids. Between the trimmed V and J ends, which lost 3 bases and 6 bases, there was a span of 9 bases. The CDR3 DNA follows: TGTGCCAGCAGTGAGCTAGCAGCCAATGAGCAGTTCTTC. Its protein is CASSELAANEQFF.

The J gene is TRBJ1-2, the V gene TRBV6-5, with TRBD1 as a possible D gene (5 bases). This CDR3 is 11 amino acids long. The germline CDR1 and CDR2 sequences are MNHEY and SVGAGI. The V end was cut by 2 bases, the J end by 9 bases, with 7 bases between. CDR3 loop: CASSYQGSYTF. CDR3 DNA: TGTGCCAGCAGTTACCAGGGTAGCTACACCTTC.

This rearrangement joins TRBV4-1 to TRBJ2-6; 7 nucleotides match TRBD1. The CDR3 has 17 amino acids. Trimming at V came to 1 base and at J to 1 base, leaving 4 bases not matched to a gene. Germline CDR1 MGHRA, CDR2 YSYEKL. The CDR3 loop reads CASSQGGTVSGANVLTF. DNA for the CDR3: TGCGCCAGCAGCCAAGGTGGGACAGTGTCTGGGGCCAACGTCCTGACTTTC.

The sample holds one count of this clone. This chain joins TRBV4-3 and TRBJ1-1; D gene unclear. There are 15 residues in the CDR3. The V end was cut by 3 bases, the J end by 1 base, with 12 bases between. Germline CDR1 and CDR2: LGHNA and YSLEER. CDR3 sequence: CASSHGLGANTEAFF. The DNA for the CDR3 is TGCGCCAGCAGCCACGGACTGGGAGCGAACACTGAAGCTTTCTTT.

The gene calls are TRBV4-3 and TRBJ1-6; a possible D gene is TRBD1 (5 bases). The CDR3 is 16 residues long. Per germline, CDR1 LGHNA and CDR2 YSLEER. V shed 3 bases and J shed 7 bases, with 16 bases lying between them. The CDR3 region is CASSQASDRGNSPLHF. In DNA form, the CDR3 reads TGCGCCAGCAGCCAGGCCTCAGACAGAGGAAATTCACCCCTCCACTTT.

The chain uses TRBV30 and TRBJ2-7; 14 bases are a match to TRBD2. V shed 6 bases and J 0 bases; nucleotides not matched to a gene: 1. The germline CDR1 and CDR2 sequences are GTSNPN and SVGIG (reference sequence). This CDR3 comprises 14 residues. The chain's CDR3 is CACGTSGSSYEQYF. The CDR3 nucleotides read TGTGCCTGCGGGACTAGCGGGAGCTCCTACGAGCAGTACTTC.

The chain uses TRBV4-1 and TRBJ2-1; 16 bases line up with TRBD2. Germline lookup yields CDR1 MGHRA and CDR2 YSYEKL. Germline trimming cut 3 bases from V and 7 bases from J; bases unmatched to any gene: 3. The CDR3 loop spans 16 amino acids. This chain's CDR3 is CASSHGTSGRGNEQFF. The CDR3 DNA sequence: TGCGCCAGCAGCCACGGGACTAGCGGGAGGGGGAATGAGCAGTTCTTC.

CDR3 residues: CSASDLAGAYEQYF. CDR3 nucleotides: TGCAGTGCTAGTGATCTAGCGGGAGCCTACGAGCAGTACTTC. The chain recombines TRBV20-1 with TRBJ2-7; the match to TRBD2 covers 10 bases. This CDR3 is 14 amino acids long. The germline CDR1 and CDR2 sequences are DFQATT and SNEGSKA (reference sequence). The V gene end was trimmed by 3 bases and the J gene end by 2 bases; junction bases not matched to a gene: 4.

This chain links TRBV10-2 with TRBJ1-1; 7 positions agree with TRBD1. The junction had 5 bases not matched to a gene; V was cut back by 7 bases and J by 3 bases. Germline V gene lookup returns CDR1 WSHSY and CDR2 SAAADI. This CDR3 comprises 13 residues. The CDR3 DNA follows: TGCGCCAGCAAACAGGGGCCGTACACTGAAGCTTTCTTT. It specifies CASKQGPYTEAFF.

V usage is TRBV12-5 and J usage is TRBJ2-3, with 9 bases that match TRBD2. V lost 3 bases, J lost 3 bases, and 10 bases stayed unmatched. The CDR3 contains 17 residues. Germline V gene lookup returns CDR1 LGHNT and CDR2 FRNRAP. The CDR3 DNA sequence: TGTGCTAGTGGTTTCCGTTTAGCGGGAGAGGGGACAGATACGCAGTATTTT. This encodes CASGFRLAGEGTDTQYF.

J is TRBJ2-7 and V is TRBV3-1 (or the pseudogene TRBV3-2), with D tentatively TRBD2 (5 bases). The V gene lost 2 bases and the J gene lost 5 bases, with 10 bases spanning the gap. Germline V gene lookup returns CDR1 LGHDT and CDR2 YNNKEL (reference sequence). This CDR3 comprises 13 residues. This CDR3 is CASSQMIGNEQYF. Written as DNA, the CDR3 is TGTGCCAGCAGCCAAATGATCGGGAACGAGCAGTACTTC.